The clone carrying this T cell receptor beta chain was picked up many times. Sample time point: before trial treatment. The donors, trial participants, received nivolumab, ipilimumab, aspirin, low-dose cyclophosphamide and low-dose radiotherapy. Advanced solid tumors without tumor-infiltrating lymphocytes were required for inclusion. TRAV and TRBV primers primed cDNA for both TCRalpha and TCRbeta. Over around 19 PCR cycles, TCRs were amplified from a constant-region primer and V-primer adapter. TCRdb analysed the reads with MiXCR anew, one entry per CDR3 protein. The sample shows tens of thousands of distinct CDR3 sequences, 15% to 20% of them seen only once. With 7 bases removed from V and 0 bases from J, the gap between germline ends came to 5 bases. CDR3 length equals 12 residues. CDR1 is LNHDA, CDR2 SQIVND, per germline (reference sequence). This sample was included in a study of low-dose radiotherapy and immunotherapy resistance in tumors. Study-wide background: A dose of 1 Gy per fraction every two weeks went to Cohort 2, totaling 13 Gy over 26 weeks. Intravenous administration to patients comprised nivolumab at 240 mg every two weeks and ipilimumab at 1 mg/kg every six weeks.

This chain uses TRBV19 with TRBJ2-3; D remains ambiguous. This receptor was identified in a male donor with prostate cancer. The sample in question was PBMCs, obtained before treatment. For the CDR3, the DNA is TGTGCCAGTACCGGGAGCACAGATACGCAGTATTTT. As protein: CASTGSTDTQYF.